The 3 T cell receptor beta chains given below trace back to one sample, sequenced in a study of shared clonotypes between healthy human individuals. Some clones are missing from TCRdb's copy, which holds only in-frame ones; the method was immunoSEQ multiplex PCR. The profile covers millions of clones, with 90% to 95% appearing a single time and under 0.15% taken by the ten largest. Source material: naive CD4+ T cells sorted from blood. Subset reported: CD45RA+ positively selected. The origin of the receptors is a man in his late teens or twenties in good health.

The chain is built from TRBV2 and TRBJ2-6; the match to TRBD1 covers 10 bases. The CDR3 length is 17 residues. V shed 6 bases and J 4 bases; nucleotides not matched to a gene: 9. Germline V lookup: CDR1 SNHLY, CDR2 FYNNEI. CDR3 region: CASRPGQGFSGANVLTF. The CDR3 coding sequence is TGTGCCAGCAGGCCGGGACAGGGGTTCTCGGGGGCCAACGTCCTGACTTTC.

The chain couples TRBV5-5 to TRBJ2-7; D remains ambiguous. V lost 4 bases and J 2 bases, leaving 7 bases between the germline ends. The germline V gene has CDR1 SGHKS and CDR2 YYEKEE (reference sequence). This CDR3 spans 12 amino acids. In DNA form, the CDR3 reads TGTGCCAGCAGCCCACAGCCCTACGAGCAGTACTTC. It encodes CASSPQPYEQYF.

V is TRBV30 and J is TRBJ2-3; D is unclear. The V end was cut by 1 base, the J end by 9 bases, with 8 bases between. Germline lookup yields CDR1 GTSNPN and CDR2 SVGIG (reference sequence). The CDR3 is 11 residues long. The CDR3 spells CAWSDSVTQYF. The CDR3 DNA reads as TGTGCCTGGAGTGACTCCGTAACGCAGTATTTT.